This record concerns one T cell receptor (beta chain) sequence. Its antigen is unknown. The source of the sample is a study of shared clonotypes between healthy human individuals. The study, taken as a whole, reports: Naive subsets generally had larger estimated richness than memory subsets. Inspection by rarefaction showed sorted-subset sequencing to be incomplete despite large depth.

Deep level was the assay's run setting. Replicate PCRs from sorted subsets contained about 0.2 ug DNA, which is 29,000 or so T cell genomes. The data were produced by immunoSEQ multiplex PCR, yet TCRdb's version contains in-frame clones alone and is incomplete. The table includes millions of clones, about 95% detected once. V dropped 7 bases and J dropped 1 base, with 11 bases sitting between them. The length of the CDR3 is 13 residues. Germline V gene lookup returns CDR1 SQVTM and CDR2 ANQGSEA. Terminally differentiated effector memory CD45RA+ cells were left out of the naive CD8 fraction, which was CD45RO-negative and positively selected for CCR7.

The specimen sequenced was naive CD8+ T cells sorted from blood. This rearrangement joins TRBV29-1 to TRBJ1-5; D ambiguous. This TCR was recovered from a man aged 18 to 30 in good health. The CDR3 is CSAITSSNQPQHF. The CDR3 nucleotides read TGCAGCGCAATTACCAGCAGCAATCAGCCCCAGCATTTT.